Presented here are 8 T cell receptor gamma chains from one specimen sequenced in a study of gamma-delta T cells after stem cell transplantation. TCRdb called clones from the RT-PCR reads again using CATT. The repertoire includes 1,500 to 2,000 gamma-chain clones, around a sixth of them detected once, and 6% to 9% sits in the top ten. Sequencing was done on a sample of gamma-delta T cells. All receptors derive from a human donor. It is not recorded whose cells these are; they may come from a transplant donor.

This clone was counted only a few times. The chain uses TRGV3 and TRGJ1 or TRGJ2. The CDR3 extends over 15 amino acids. With V trimmed by 0 bases and J by 12 bases, 17 bases remained unmatched. Germline V CDR1 and CDR2: VTNTFY, YDVSTARD (reference sequence). The CDR3 sequence is CATWDRPGKTRAKLF. The CDR3 nucleotides are TGTGCCACCTGGGACAGGCCAGGGAAGACTCGGGCGAAACTCTTT.

The genes are TRGV9 and TRGJ1 or TRGJ2. The V segment lost 2 bases and the J segment 1 base; nucleotides outside the gene matches: 5. The CDR3 consists of 14 residues. Germline V gene data show CDR1 as GITISATS and CDR2 as ISYDGTV (reference sequence). The CDR3 DNA is TGTGCCTTGTGGGAGGCACCTAATTATTATAAGAAACTCTTT. Translation gives CALWEAPNYYKKLF.

A word on this clone: A read error may be the cause here, since a much bigger clone is one base away. V gene TRGV2 combines with J gene TRGJ1 or TRGJ2. Per the germline V gene, CDR1 is EGSNGY and CDR2 is YDSYNSKV. CDR3 length: 14 residues. CDR3 DNA sequence: TGCGCCACCTGGGACGGTCATCGGGGTTATAAGAAACTCTTT. This sequence encodes CATWDGHRGYKKLF.

Only a few counts were recorded for this clone. The chain employs TRGV4 and TRGJ1 or TRGJ2. J lost 0 bases, V lost 0 bases, and 8 bases had no gene match. CDR3 size: 16 residues. CDR1 is EGSTGY, CDR2 YDSYTSSV, per germline. CDR3 sequence reads: CATWDGRQSNYYKKLF. The CDR3 DNA sequence: TGTGCCACCTGGGATGGGCGGCAATCGAATTATTATAAGAAACTCTTT.

With regard to this clone: Given a much more abundant clone one base away, this may be a read error. This chain uses TRGV5 with TRGJ1 or TRGJ2. Germline-derived CDR1 and CDR2 are VINAFY and YDVSNSKD. The CDR3 totals 14 residues. The CDR3 bases are TGTGCCACCTGGGACCGAGGGAATCATTATAAGAAACTCTTT. As protein: CATWDRGNHYKKLF.

The V gene is TRGV2, the J gene TRGJ1 or TRGJ2. The CDR3 consists of 12 residues. The germline CDR1 and CDR2 sequences are EGSNGY and YDSYNSKV. The junction had 3 bases not matched to a gene; V was cut back by 0 bases and J by 7 bases. The DNA for the CDR3 is TGTGCCACCTGGGACGGGGGGTATAAGAAACTCTTT. Its translation: CATWDGGYKKLF.

The rearrangement uses TRGV3 and TRGJP2. The CDR3 spans 17 residues. Looked up from germline, CDR1 is VTNTFY and CDR2 is YDVSTARD (reference sequence). V gave up 0 bases and J gave up 0 bases; unmatched junction bases: 7. The CDR3 DNA sequence: TGTGCCACCTGGGACAGGCCCCCTTATAGTAGTGATTGGATCAAGACGTTT. Encoded protein: CATWDRPPYSSDWIKTF.

This clone qualifies as medium-sized. The chain joins TRGV4 to TRGJ1 or TRGJ2. This CDR3 is 13 amino acids long. The germline CDR1 and CDR2 sequences are EGSTGY and YDSYTSSV. Germline trimming cut 0 bases from V and 4 bases from J; bases unmatched to any gene: 3. CDR3 in amino acids: CATWDGWYYKKLF. In nucleotides, the CDR3 is TGTGCCACCTGGGATGGGTGGTATTATAAGAAACTCTTT.